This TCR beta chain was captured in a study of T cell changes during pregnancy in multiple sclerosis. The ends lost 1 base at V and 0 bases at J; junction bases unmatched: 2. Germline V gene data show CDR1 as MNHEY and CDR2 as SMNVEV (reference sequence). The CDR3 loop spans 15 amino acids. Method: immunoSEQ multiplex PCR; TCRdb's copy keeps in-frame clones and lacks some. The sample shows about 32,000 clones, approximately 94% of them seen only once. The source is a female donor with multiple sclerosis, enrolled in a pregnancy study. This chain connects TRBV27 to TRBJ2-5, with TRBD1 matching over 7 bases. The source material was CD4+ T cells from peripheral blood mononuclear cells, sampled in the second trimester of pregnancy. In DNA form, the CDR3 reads TGTGCCAGCAGTTTATGGGACAGCAACCAAGAGACCCAGTACTTC. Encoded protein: CASSLWDSNQETQYF.